Below, 7 T cell receptor beta chains from the same sample are listed, as sequenced in a study of blood T cell repertoires in COVID-19. TCRdb's copy holds only in-frame clones and misses some; the assay was immunoSEQ multiplex PCR. The table shows 30,000 or so clones, with around 86% occurring only once. The specimen was peripheral blood. Source of these receptors: a woman older than 75 with active or convalescent COVID-19.

V and J are TRBV5-1 and TRBJ1-6, with D perhaps matching TRBD1 (6 bases). The germline gives CDR1 SGHRS, CDR2 YFSETQ. This CDR3 comprises 18 residues. Trimming stripped 0 bases from V and 0 bases from J, with 13 bases between. CDR3 in DNA: TGCGCCAGCAGCTTGGTCGGGGGGCGCAGCTCCTATAATTCACCCCTCCACTTT. It encodes CASSLVGGRSSYNSPLHF.

V is TRBV9 and J is TRBJ2-1; D uncertain. The CDR3 consists of 15 residues. The germline CDR1 and CDR2 sequences are SGDLS and YYNGEE. V was pared by 0 bases and J by 2 bases, with 9 bases between. CDR3 protein: CASSVGGLTYNEQFF. The DNA of the CDR3 is TGTGCCAGCAGCGTAGGCGGATTGACCTACAATGAGCAGTTCTTC.

This clone was detected only once. This chain connects TRBV27 to TRBJ1-4, with 8 bases lining up with TRBD1. J was trimmed by 8 bases and V by 6 bases; bases with no gene match: 8. The CDR3 has 14 residues. Germline lookup yields CDR1 MNHEY and CDR2 SMNVEV (reference sequence). The CDR3 loop is CASRRTGSWEKLFF. Here the CDR3 DNA reads TGTGCCAGCAGACGGACAGGGTCGTGGGAAAAACTGTTTTTT.

The rearrangement joins TRBV4-1 to TRBJ2-2, with TRBD1 matching 7 bases. Trimming removed 6 bases from V and 2 bases from J; junction bases left unmatched: 3. Looked up from germline, CDR1 is MGHRA and CDR2 is YSYEKL. The CDR3 contains 14 residues. In nucleotides, the CDR3 is TGCGCCAGCAGTTGGGACAGCAACACCGGGGAGCTGTTTTTT. It is translated as CASSWDSNTGELFF.

The chain joins TRBV5-1 to TRBJ2-1; perhaps TRBD2 as D (7 bases). The CDR3 is made up of 17 amino acids. CDR1 SGHRS and CDR2 YFSETQ come from the germline V gene. With 4 bases removed from V and 4 bases from J, the gap between germline ends came to 21 bases. CDR3 sequence reads: CASSRGIGGRGYNEQFF. Written as DNA, the CDR3 is TGCGCCAGCAGCAGGGGAATCGGGGGGCGGGGTTACAATGAGCAGTTCTTC.

The chain carries TRBV23-1 and TRBJ2-2; TRBD2 is a possible D gene (7 bases). TRBV23-1 is filed as an ORF, its function uncertain. V lost 6 bases to trimming and J lost 6 bases, with 14 bases between them. This CDR3 has 14 residues. CDR3 DNA sequence: TGCGCCAGCAGCTCACTAGGGGGGGCCGGGGAGCTGTTTTTT. Translated: CASSSLGGAGELFF.

This chain uses TRBV30 with TRBJ1-1; D is unclear. Trimming cost V 3 bases and J 1 base, with 9 bases left between them. The CDR3 has 13 residues. Germline CDR1 reads GTSNPN; CDR2 reads SVGIG (reference sequence). CDR3 DNA: TGTGCCTGGAGGCGACAAGGGAACACTGAAGCTTTCTTT. Translation gives CAWRRQGNTEAFF.